The T cell receptor (beta chain) described here comes from a study of T-cell reconstitution after alpha-beta-depleted transplantation in children. Overall study results and limits: From newly produced T cells came most of the T-cell counts and diversity one year after transplant.

V dropped 3 bases and J dropped 1 base, with 13 bases sitting between them. Germline values: CDR1 MNHEY, CDR2 SVGEGT. This CDR3 spans 16 amino acids. Comments on this clonotype: Its target is not known.

A TCRbeta library incorporating unique molecular identifiers was prepared. TCRdb processed the PCR reads anew with MiXCR; each CDR3 protein has one entry. This table has under 60,000 distinct CDR3 sequences, 5.5% to 7.5% appearing once. This TCR derives from a female patient under 10 years old who had a stem cell transplant for aplastic anemia, so the T cells may come from the graft donor. The chain recombines TRBV6-2 or TRBV6-3 with TRBJ2-1, with D maybe TRBD1 (5 bases). The sample in question was PBMCs, mostly from graft donor cells, obtained 60 days after TCRalphabeta/CD19-depleted stem cell transplant. CDR3 amino acids: CASSYSPGRSYNEQFF. Here the CDR3 DNA reads TGTGCCAGCAGTTATAGCCCAGGGCGGTCCTACAATGAGCAGTTCTTC.